One sample yielded the 17 T cell receptor beta chains listed below, sequenced in a study of OX40 agonist ivuxolimab in advanced cancers. Repertoires were generated with immunoSEQ multiplex PCR, while TCRdb's copy carries only in-frame clones and drops some. The sample consists of roughly 72,000 clones, about 84% of them appearing once. Sequences were derived from CD4+ or CD8+ T cells sorted from blood, sampled in a trial of the OX40 agonist ivuxolimab. Receptors originate from an adult with an advanced solid tumor such as melanoma, head and neck, liver or kidney cancer.

The chain combines TRBV2 with TRBJ1-2; tentative D call: TRBD1 (5 bases). The germline V gene encodes CDR1 SNHLY and CDR2 FYNNEI. Trimming stripped 4 bases from V and 3 bases from J, with 12 bases between. CDR3 length: 14 amino acids. The CDR3 region is CASSALRGDYGYTF. Here the CDR3 DNA reads TGTGCCAGCAGTGCTCTTAGGGGAGACTATGGCTACACCTTC.

This chain uses TRBV27 with TRBJ2-5, with 7 bases that match TRBD2. V shed 5 bases and J 13 bases; nucleotides not matched to a gene: 19. The CDR3 totals 15 residues. Per the germline V gene, CDR1 is MNHEY and CDR2 is SMNVEV (reference sequence). CDR3 amino acids: CASSTWDYKEDRTYF. In nucleotides, the CDR3 is TGTGCCAGCAGTACTTGGGACTACAAAGAAGACAGAACGTACTTC.

This clone was seen more than once but under ten times. V and J are TRBV6-1 and TRBJ1-1; no definite D call. The CDR3 contains 14 residues. Trimming shortened V by 8 bases and J by 5 bases, and 18 bases separated the two germline ends. Germline CDR1 MNHNS, CDR2 SASEGT. CDR3 sequence reads: CASGSLLGVTEAFF. The CDR3, as DNA: TGTGCCAGCGGGTCCCTACTTGGGGTAACTGAAGCTTTCTTT.

CDR3 in amino acids: CASSLDQETQYF. CDR3 coding DNA: TGCGCCAGCAGCTTGGACCAAGAGACCCAGTACTTC. The chain employs TRBV5-1 and TRBJ2-5; D gene ambiguous. V lost 0 bases to trimming and J lost 0 bases, with 0 bases between them. The CDR3 totals 12 residues. Germline V lookup: CDR1 SGHRS, CDR2 YFSETQ.

V and J are TRBV5-1 and TRBJ2-1, with D perhaps assigned TRBD1 or TRBD2 (5 bases each). The length of the CDR3 is 12 residues. CDR1 is SGHRS, CDR2 YFSETQ, per germline. With 4 bases removed from V and 13 bases from J, the gap between germline ends came to 15 bases. The CDR3 DNA reads as TGCGCCAGCAGCCAAGCCGGGACCTTTCAGTTCTTC. Amino acids: CASSQAGTFQFF.

The V and J genes are TRBV11-2 and TRBJ1-5; perhaps TRBD1 as D (6 bases). The CDR3 sequence is 15 residues long. V lost 0 bases to trimming and J lost 5 bases, with 11 bases between them. Germline CDR1 SGHAT, CDR2 FQNNGV. The CDR3 here is CASSLDTQGHQPQHF. For the CDR3, the DNA is TGTGCCAGCAGCTTAGATACGCAGGGGCATCAGCCCCAGCATTTT.

This sequence joins TRBV5-1 and TRBJ2-5; 12 nucleotides match TRBD2. Germline assignment: CDR1 SGHRS and CDR2 YFSETQ. The CDR3 is made up of 15 amino acids. Trimming took 4 bases from V and 1 from J; bases not matched to a gene: 2. CDR3 region: CASSKGLAGQETQYF. The DNA of the CDR3 is TGCGCCAGCAGCAAGGGACTAGCGGGCCAAGAGACCCAGTACTTC.

The chain has TRBV7-9 and TRBJ1-1; 9 nucleotides match TRBD1. V lost 4 bases to trimming and J lost 1 base; unmatched junction nucleotides: 10. This CDR3 contains 17 residues. Per germline, CDR1 SEHNR and CDR2 FQNEAQ (reference sequence). CDR3 DNA sequence: TGTGCCAGCAGCTACCCTTACAGGGGGCAGGCGAACACTGAAGCTTTCTTT. This gives the protein CASSYPYRGQANTEAFF.

This chain uses TRBV11-2 with TRBJ2-2; the D is unclear. V was trimmed by 5 bases and J by 3 bases, leaving 7 bases between them. The CDR3 runs 13 residues. Germline V CDR1 and CDR2: SGHAT, FQNNGV. This chain's CDR3 is CASSNQYTGELFF. The CDR3 DNA is TGTGCCAGCAGCAATCAATACACCGGGGAGCTGTTTTTT.

V gene TRBV6-1 combines with J gene TRBJ1-5, with D perhaps matching TRBD1 (6 bases). The V end lost 4 bases, the J end lost 4 bases, and 14 bases lay between the germline ends. This CDR3 spans 15 amino acids. Germline V gives CDR1 MNHNS, CDR2 SASEGT. The CDR3 DNA reads TGTGCCAGCAGTGGGGAACAGGGCCTTAATCAGCCCCAGCATTTT. Protein product: CASSGEQGLNQPQHF.

This chain uses TRBV5-4 with TRBJ2-5; 7 positions agree with TRBD1. Germline V gene sequence: CDR1 SGHNT, CDR2 YYREEE (reference sequence). The CDR3 sequence is 14 residues long. The J segment lost 1 base and the V segment lost 4 bases, leaving 4 bases of the junction unmatched. The CDR3 loop is CASSMGQTQETQYF. In DNA form, the CDR3 reads TGTGCCAGCAGCATGGGACAGACCCAAGAGACCCAGTACTTC.

V gene TRBV6-6 combines with J gene TRBJ1-2; D uncertain. Germline V gene lookup returns CDR1 MNHNY and CDR2 SVGAGI (reference sequence). CDR3 size: 13 residues. V lost 6 bases and J lost 8, with 16 bases in between. CDR3 DNA sequence: TGTGCCAGCAGACCAACCCCCCTGGGGGGCTACACCTTC. Protein sequence: CASRPTPLGGYTF.

The CDR3 spells CASSWEGQGDTEAFF. CDR3 sequence (DNA): TGCGCCAGCAGCTGGGAGGGACAGGGAGACACTGAAGCTTTCTTT. The V and J genes are TRBV5-1 and TRBJ1-1, with 9 bases fitting TRBD1. Per the germline V gene, CDR1 is SGHRS and CDR2 is YFSETQ. The CDR3 is made up of 15 amino acids. V dropped 3 bases and J dropped 3; count of bases not matched to a gene: 6.

This clone is a singleton in its sample. This chain joins TRBV5-6 and TRBJ1-5, with TRBD1 matching 8 bases. The J segment lost 7 bases and the V segment lost 5 bases, leaving 11 bases of the junction unmatched. The CDR3 consists of 15 residues. Germline V CDR1 and CDR2: SGHDT, YYEEEE. The CDR3 sequence is CASSSRQGWAQPQHF. DNA of the CDR3: TGTGCCAGCAGTTCCCGACAGGGGTGGGCCCAGCCCCAGCATTTT. Complete variable domain (other parts from reference TRBV5-6 and TRBJ1-5): DAGVTQSPTHLIKTRGQQVTLRCSPKSGHDTVSWYQQALGQGPQFIFQYYEEEERQRGNFPDRFSGHQFPNYSSELNVNALLLGDSALYLCASSSRQGWAQPQHFGDGTRLSIL.

The CDR3 loop reads CASSTGEVNTEAFF. Written as DNA, the CDR3 is TGTGCCAGCAGCACAGGGGAGGTGAACACTGAAGCTTTCTTT. This rearrangement joins TRBV6-1 to TRBJ1-1; 7 bases are shared with TRBD1. CDR1 and CDR2 (germline): MNHNS, SASEGT. The CDR3 covers 14 residues. V dropped 6 bases and J dropped 0; count of bases not matched to a gene: 4.

This clone appeared a few times. V usage is TRBV5-4 and J usage is TRBJ2-3; 7 bases match TRBD2. The germline CDR1 and CDR2 sequences are SGHNT and YYREEE (reference sequence). The CDR3 is 14 amino acids. The V segment lost 3 bases and the J segment 6 bases; nucleotides outside the gene matches: 7. The CDR3 loop reads CASSSTSPTDTQYF. Here the CDR3 DNA reads TGTGCCAGCAGCTCGACTAGCCCGACTGATACGCAGTATTTT.

The gene calls are TRBV9 and TRBJ1-2; D is perhaps TRBD1 (5 bases). The V and J ends lost 0 bases and 8 bases respectively, with 17 bases between them. CDR1 is SGDLS and CDR2 is YYNGEE in the germline V gene. The CDR3 loop spans 15 amino acids. For the CDR3, the DNA is TGTGCCAGCAGCGTAGGTGCGGGATTGGGGGGAGGCTACACCTTC. Translated: CASSVGAGLGGGYTF.